Listed here are 26 T cell receptor beta chains from one sample, sequenced in a study of OX40 agonist ivuxolimab in advanced cancers. Repertoires were generated with immunoSEQ multiplex PCR, while TCRdb's copy carries only in-frame clones and drops some. Of 25,000 to 30,000 clones in the sample, less than 95% were seen once. This sample comprised CD4+ or CD8+ T cells sorted from blood, obtained in a trial of the OX40 agonist ivuxolimab. The receptors shown here come from an adult with an advanced solid tumor such as melanoma, head and neck, liver or kidney cancer.

The chain recombines TRBV5-8 with TRBJ2-7, with TRBD2 identical over 10 bases. V trimming: 5 bases; J trimming: 2 bases; junction bases outside the gene matches: 7. Germline CDR1 and CDR2: SGHTS and YDEGEE. This CDR3 region has 15 residues. The CDR3 reads CASSLTSGSAYEQYF. The DNA for the CDR3 is TGTGCCAGCAGTTTGACTAGCGGGTCTGCCTACGAGCAGTACTTC.

V is TRBV6-5 and J is TRBJ2-7; D not certain. Looked up from germline, CDR1 is MNHEY and CDR2 is SVGAGI. V lost 0 bases to trimming and J lost 4 bases, with 7 bases between them. CDR3 length: 13 amino acids. The CDR3 reads CASSYSMGYEQYF. The CDR3 bases are TGTGCCAGCAGTTACTCGATGGGATACGAGCAGTACTTC.

The V call is TRBV27, the J call TRBJ1-2; 9 bases fit TRBD1. The CDR3 covers 14 residues. The V and J ends lost 6 bases and 6 bases, in that order; junction bases with no gene match: 8. CDR1 and CDR2 (germline): MNHEY, SMNVEV (reference sequence). As DNA, the CDR3 is TGTGCCAGCAGGATTACAGGGGGCGAAGATGGCTACACCTTC. Its protein is CASRITGGEDGYTF.

This chain joins TRBV10-3 and TRBJ1-5; no clear D gene. The CDR3 is 15 amino acids. The germline V gene has CDR1 ENHRY and CDR2 SYGVKD. Trimming stripped 0 bases from V and 0 bases from J, with 6 bases between. CDR3 nucleotide sequence: TGTGCCATCAGTGAGTCGTTTAGTAGCAATCAGCCCCAGCATTTT. Encoded protein: CAISESFSSNQPQHF.

The CDR3: CASSPIQETQYF. The DNA for the CDR3 is TGTGCCAGCAGCCCCATTCAAGAGACCCAGTACTTC. J is TRBJ2-5 and V is TRBV7-6; D not resolved. The germline V gene encodes CDR1 SGHVS and CDR2 FNYEAQ. There are 12 residues in the CDR3. V was clipped by 5 bases and J by 2 bases, with 6 bases between them.

This chain joins TRBV6-5 and TRBJ2-2, with 10 bases fitting TRBD1. CDR1 is MNHEY, CDR2 SVGAGI, per germline. With 3 bases clipped from V and 5 bases from J, the junction kept 3 bases outside the gene matches. The CDR3 is made up of 15 amino acids. As DNA, the CDR3 is TGTGCCAGCAGTTATGGGACAGGGGAAACCGGGGAGCTGTTTTTT. This gives the protein CASSYGTGETGELFF.

This chain links TRBV7-8 with TRBJ2-1; 7 bases match TRBD2. This CDR3 is built from 16 residues. The J segment lost 5 bases and the V segment lost 0 bases, leaving 7 bases of the junction unmatched. Looked up from germline, CDR1 is SGHVS and CDR2 is FQNEAQ. As DNA, the CDR3 is TGTGCCAGCAGCTTAGCCTTGGGGACTACCAACAATGAGCAGTTCTTC. Translating gives CASSLALGTTNNEQFF.

V is TRBV27 and J is TRBJ2-1; a possible D gene is TRBD2 (6 bases). The V end lost 3 bases, the J end lost 4 bases, and 10 bases lay between the germline ends. The CDR3 has 14 residues. Germline V gene sequence: CDR1 MNHEY, CDR2 SMNVEV (reference sequence). CDR3 nucleotide sequence: TGTGCCAGCAGTTTGACGGGAGCTTACAATGAGCAGTTCTTC. Its protein is CASSLTGAYNEQFF.

The table lists this clone with a count of one. The chain is built from TRBV10-1 and TRBJ2-7; D assignment may be TRBD1 or TRBD2 (5 bases each). The CDR3 sequence is 13 residues long. Between the trimmed V and J ends, which lost 2 bases and 6 bases, there was a span of 11 bases. Germline lookup yields CDR1 WNHNN and CDR2 SYGVQD (reference sequence). The CDR3 reads CASSEAWGIEQYF. CDR3 in DNA: TGCGCCAGCAGTGAGGCCTGGGGGATCGAGCAGTACTTC.

The gene calls are TRBV6-6 and TRBJ2-3, with unresolved D. Trimming cost V 2 bases and J 0 bases, with 9 bases left between them. This CDR3 spans 15 amino acids. CDR1 and CDR2 from the germline V gene are MNHNY and SVGAGI (reference sequence). The CDR3 DNA follows: TGTGCCAGCAGTTACGGACCAACAAGCACAGATACGCAGTATTTT. Translation: CASSYGPTSTDTQYF.

The V and J genes are TRBV27 and TRBJ2-1; 7 nucleotides line up with TRBD2. Germline V gives CDR1 MNHEY, CDR2 SMNVEV (reference sequence). The CDR3 sequence is 17 residues long. With V trimmed by 2 bases and J by 0 bases, 7 bases remained unmatched. As DNA, the CDR3 is TGTGCCAGCAGTTTACAGGGTTTAGCGGGCTCCTACAATGAGCAGTTCTTC. Translated: CASSLQGLAGSYNEQFF.

In nucleotides, the CDR3 is TGTGCCAGCAGTGATACACTCTACGAGCAGTACTTC. Amino acids: CASSDTLYEQYF. The chain combines TRBV2 with TRBJ2-7; D remains ambiguous. Per the germline V gene, CDR1 is SNHLY and CDR2 is FYNNEI. The CDR3 extends over 12 amino acids. V gave up 3 bases and J gave up 3 bases, with 6 bases separating them.

The CDR3 here is CAISSGRFAYEQYF. CDR3 DNA: TGTGCCATCAGTAGCGGGAGGTTCGCCTACGAGCAGTACTTC. The chain combines TRBV10-3 with TRBJ2-7; TRBD2 matches at 9 bases. The trim removed 5 bases at V and 2 bases at J, leaving 4 bases unmatched. Germline V gene sequence: CDR1 ENHRY, CDR2 SYGVKD. CDR3 size: 14 residues.

The V and J genes are TRBV5-4 and TRBJ1-6; D gene uncertain. The length of the CDR3 is 15 residues. Germline V gene lookup returns CDR1 SGHNT and CDR2 YYREEE (reference sequence). Trimming took 4 bases from V and 5 from J, leaving 13 bases between them. As DNA, the CDR3 is TGTGCCAGCAGCCCGGCGGGGTACAATAATTCACCCCTCCACTTT. Translating gives CASSPAGYNNSPLHF.

The CDR3 spells CASSMDQSSYNEQFF. In DNA form, the CDR3 reads TGTGCCAGTAGTATGGACCAGTCCTCCTACAATGAGCAGTTCTTC. The genes are TRBV19 and TRBJ2-1; D ambiguous. Germline V gene sequence: CDR1 LNHDA, CDR2 SQIVND (reference sequence). Trimming shortened V by 3 bases and J by 0 bases, and 9 bases separated the two germline ends. The CDR3 runs 15 residues.

This rearrangement joins TRBV6-6 to TRBJ2-5; TRBD1 matches at 8 bases. With V trimmed by 2 bases and J by 1 base, 6 bases remained unmatched. In germline, CDR1 is MNHNY, CDR2 SVGAGI (reference sequence). This CDR3 has 16 amino acids. Here the CDR3 DNA reads TGTGCCAGCAGTTACGCGGACAGGGCGCTCCAAGAGACCCAGTACTTC. The encoded protein is CASSYADRALQETQYF.

The chain couples TRBV10-2 to TRBJ1-4; 7 nucleotides match TRBD1. Trimming cost V 2 bases and J 7 bases; bases outside gene matches: 7. This CDR3 comprises 15 residues. Germline lookup yields CDR1 WSHSY and CDR2 SAAADI. In DNA, the CDR3 is TGCGCCAGCAGTGAGACGACAGGGCTTGGTGAAAAACTGTTTTTT. Translated: CASSETTGLGEKLFF.

The V and J genes are TRBV10-3 and TRBJ2-3, with TRBD2 matching over 12 bases. Germline loops: CDR1 ENHRY, CDR2 SYGVKD. V dropped 3 bases and J dropped 3; count of bases not matched to a gene: 4. CDR3 length: 16 amino acids. The CDR3 DNA is TGTGCCATCAGTGACCCGACTAGCGGGAGAACAGATACGCAGTATTTT. This encodes CAISDPTSGRTDTQYF.

The chain recombines TRBV23-1 with TRBJ2-7; the match to TRBD2 covers 7 bases. TRBV23-1 is classed as an ORF, of uncertain function. This CDR3 contains 14 residues. J was trimmed by 6 bases and V by 4 bases; bases with no gene match: 9. The CDR3 region is CASSRSAGYFEQYF. As DNA, the CDR3 is TGCGCCAGCAGTCGATCAGCGGGATACTTCGAGCAGTACTTC.

This chain connects TRBV7-9 to TRBJ2-3; a possible D gene is TRBD2 (7 bases). The V and J ends lost 5 bases and 4 bases respectively, with 16 bases between them. The CDR3 spans 15 residues. Per germline, CDR1 SEHNR and CDR2 FQNEAQ (reference sequence). The CDR3 region has the DNA TGTGCCAGCAGCCCCTCGGGGGGCCCGGCAGATACGCAGTATTTT. It codes for CASSPSGGPADTQYF.

This sequence joins TRBV9 and TRBJ1-2, with unresolved D. Germline lookup yields CDR1 SGDLS and CDR2 YYNGEE. Trimming took off 0 bases at V and 0 bases at J, with 9 bases between the two ends. The CDR3 length is 15 residues. Written as DNA, the CDR3 is TGTGCCAGCAGCGTAGGGTTTTCGGCTAACTATGGCTACACCTTC. Protein product: CASSVGFSANYGYTF.

The chain uses TRBV11-2 and TRBJ2-5; D is ambiguous. This CDR3 is 14 amino acids long. Deletions cut 2 bases from V and 1 base from J, with 8 bases between. Germline CDR1 and CDR2: SGHAT and FQNNGV. Here the CDR3 reads CASSLLGFQETQYF. CDR3 coding DNA: TGTGCCAGCAGCTTATTAGGGTTCCAAGAGACCCAGTACTTC.

V is TRBV4-3 and J is TRBJ2-5; 7 bases are shared with TRBD2. Germline lookup yields CDR1 LGHNA and CDR2 YSLEER. The CDR3 contains 15 residues. V was clipped by 0 bases and J by 7 bases; unmatched bases: 8. CDR3 protein: CASSQETSLRGTQYF. The CDR3 DNA reads as TGCGCCAGCAGCCAAGAGACTAGCCTGAGGGGGACCCAGTACTTC.

The rearrangement joins TRBV4-1 to TRBJ2-7; D gene unclear. The length of the CDR3 is 14 residues. Germline lookup yields CDR1 MGHRA and CDR2 YSYEKL. V shed 1 base and J shed 2 bases, with 9 bases lying between them. In DNA form, the CDR3 reads TGCGCCAGCAGCCAAGGGGTGGTTCCCTACGAGCAGTACTTC. Residues: CASSQGVVPYEQYF.

The chain uses TRBV19 and TRBJ1-2; TRBD1 matches at 7 bases. Germline V gene sequence: CDR1 LNHDA, CDR2 SQIVND (reference sequence). The ends lost 10 bases at V and 3 bases at J; junction bases unmatched: 8. This CDR3 has 13 amino acids. The CDR3 reads CATKTGTDYGYTF. CDR3 sequence (DNA): TGTGCCACCAAAACCGGGACAGACTATGGCTACACCTTC. Based on the CDR3 plus reference TRBV19 and TRBJ1-2, the full variable domain is DGGITQSPKYLFRKEGQNVTLSCEQNLNHDAMYWYRQDPGQGLRLIYYSQIVNDFQKGDIAEGYSVSREKKESFPLTVTSAQKNPTAFYLCATKTGTDYGYTFGSGTRLTVV.

The chain is built from TRBV19 and TRBJ2-7; 7 bases line up with TRBD1. In germline, CDR1 is LNHDA, CDR2 SQIVND (reference sequence). After removal of 5 bases from V and 2 bases from J, the junction contained 6 bases not matched to a gene. This CDR3 contains 14 residues. The CDR3 loop is CASSAGTDTYEQYF. As DNA, the CDR3 is TGTGCCAGTAGTGCCGGGACAGATACCTACGAGCAGTACTTC.